This TCR beta chain was profiled in a study of shared clonotypes between healthy human individuals. Amplification in unsorted PBMC replicate PCRs started from about 320 ng DNA, which equals some 29,000 T cell genomes. In the source study's methods: Quality scores were absent from the junction-only immunoSEQ sequences, so filtering differed. Profiling relied on immunoSEQ multiplex PCR, and the TCRdb table lists in-frame clones only, not all of them. Clone size and the V and J calls come from that table; the DNA yielded D and trimming. The sample contains about 480,000 clones, about four fifths of which appear only once. When samples were unsorted, 75 million to 95 million PBMCs were used for genomic DNA. The CDR3 covers 14 residues. CDR1 and CDR2 from the germline V gene are SQVTM and ANQGSEA.

This TCR was recovered from a woman between 40 and 55 years old in good health. Some clones in this sample may be carry-over from other donors' samples. The specimen was PBMCs. V and J are TRBV29-1 and TRBJ2-1; 8 bases line up with TRBD1. CDR3 in amino acids: CITHHPTGVNEQFF. The CDR3, as DNA: TGCATCACCCACCACCCGACAGGGGTCAATGAGCAGTTCTTC.